This T cell receptor (beta chain) was sequenced for a study of neurological immune-mediated disorders. For this clonotype: Its antigen remains unknown.

Study-wide results and limits: The study found the most TCR clonal expansion in HTLV-1-associated myelopathy and the least in multiple sclerosis, below healthy controls.

TCRdb passed the 5' RACE reads through MiXCR, listing each CDR3 protein once. The table includes tens of thousands of distinct CDR3 sequences, more than 3.5% detected once. The unsorted libraries were made from 2 million PBMCs kept at -80 C. The CDR3 covers 14 residues. Germline V CDR1 and CDR2: SGDLS, YYNGEE. J was trimmed by 5 bases and V by 7 bases; bases with no gene match: 7. Sequences were obtained from PBMCs. The sequence was collected from a man aged 55 to 70 with multiple sclerosis. This chain joins TRBV9 and TRBJ1-4; 8 nucleotides agree with TRBD1. CDR3 residues: CASFRTGRNEKLFF. The CDR3 DNA follows: TGTGCCAGCTTCCGGACAGGGAGAAATGAAAAACTGTTTTTT.